A single sample gave rise to the 27 T cell receptor beta chains below, sequenced in a study of blood T cell repertoires in COVID-19. The table came from immunoSEQ multiplex PCR; TCRdb's copy has only in-frame clones and leaves some out. The sample consists of roughly 150,000 clones, around 90% of them appearing once. The source material was peripheral blood. The receptors shown here come from a human donor in a cohort sampled during active COVID-19.

The chain uses TRBV29-1 and TRBJ1-2; TRBD1 is a possible D gene (5 bases). With 7 bases removed from V and 1 base from J, the gap between germline ends came to 13 bases. Germline CDR1 is SQVTM and CDR2 is ANQGSEA. There are 13 residues in the CDR3. The CDR3 nucleotides read TGCAGCGCCCAAGGGGACTTTAACTATGGCTACACCTTC. Translated: CSAQGDFNYGYTF.

This clone was counted between two and nine times. This sequence joins TRBV9 and TRBJ2-7; 9 positions match TRBD1. The V gene's germline CDR1 is SGDLS and CDR2 YYNGEE. This CDR3 has 14 amino acids. V was clipped by 4 bases and J by 3 bases; unmatched bases: 5. The CDR3 DNA is TGTGCCAGCAGCCCTACGACAGGGGGCTACGAGCAGTACTTC. Translation: CASSPTTGGYEQYF.

This clone was counted many times. The CDR3: CASSASGTNDEAFF. CDR3 DNA: TGTGCCAGCAGTGCCTCCGGGACAAACGACGAAGCTTTCTTT. The chain uses TRBV6-4 and TRBJ1-1; D is perhaps TRBD1 (6 bases). This CDR3 contains 14 residues. Trimming pared 4 bases from V and 8 bases from J, leaving 17 bases between. Germline-derived CDR1 and CDR2 are MRHNA and SNTAGT.

The chain carries TRBV2 and TRBJ1-5, with 8 bases lining up with TRBD1. This CDR3 is 15 amino acids long. The germline gives CDR1 SNHLY, CDR2 FYNNEI. The J segment lost 2 bases and the V segment lost 4 bases, leaving 4 bases of the junction unmatched. The CDR3 DNA is TGTGCCAGCAGTGTCGGACAGGGAGGCAATCAGCCCCAGCATTTT. This encodes CASSVGQGGNQPQHF.

The V call is TRBV19, the J call TRBJ1-5; the D gene is possibly TRBD1 (6 bases). Looked up from germline, CDR1 is LNHDA and CDR2 is SQIVND (reference sequence). This CDR3 is 16 amino acids long. V was shortened by 1 base and J by 4 bases, with 14 bases between the two germline ends. The CDR3, as DNA: TGTGCCAGTAGTATAGGTTGGACAGAGGGGAATCAGCCCCAGCATTTT. It encodes CASSIGWTEGNQPQHF.

The CDR3 nucleotides are TGTGCCAGCAGTTTATCCGGGGCCTACGAGCAGTACTTC. The encoded protein is CASSLSGAYEQYF. The rearrangement joins TRBV27 to TRBJ2-7; TRBD2 is a possible D gene (5 bases). The CDR3 is 13 amino acids. V was cut by 0 bases and J by 2 bases, with 5 bases left in between. Germline V CDR1 and CDR2: MNHEY, SMNVEV (reference sequence).

This clone was counted a single time. This chain connects TRBV7-9 to TRBJ1-5, with TRBD1 matching over 9 bases. CDR3 length equals 14 residues. The V and J ends lost 7 bases and 7 bases, in that order; junction bases with no gene match: 8. Germline CDR1 and CDR2: SEHNR and FQNEAQ (reference sequence). The CDR3 DNA follows: TGTGCCAGCACCGCGGGACAGGGAGGACAGCCCCAGCATTTT. Translated: CASTAGQGGQPQHF. The complete variable domain, with remaining parts taken from reference TRBV7-9 and TRBJ1-5, reads DTGVSQNPRHKITKRGQNVTFRCDPISEHNRLYWYRQTLGQGPEFLTYFQNEAQLEKSRLLSDRFSAERPKGSFSTLEIQRTEQGDSAMYLCASTAGQGGQPQHFGDGTRLSIL.

The chain carries TRBV3-1 (or the pseudogene TRBV3-2) and TRBJ2-3; 11 bases fit TRBD2. Germline CDR1 and CDR2: LGHDT and YNNKEL (reference sequence). The V segment lost 1 base and the J segment 6 bases; nucleotides outside the gene matches: 6. The CDR3 contains 16 residues. CDR3 nucleotides: TGTGCCAGCAGCCAAGGCCTAGCGGGGGGAGGGGATACGCAGTATTTT. Its protein is CASSQGLAGGGDTQYF.

The chain carries TRBV6-1 and TRBJ1-6, with a possible D match to TRBD1 (5 bases). CDR3 length: 15 amino acids. V was clipped by 3 bases and J by 4 bases, with 10 bases between them. Germline assignment: CDR1 MNHNS and CDR2 SASEGT. DNA for the CDR3: TGTGCCAGCAGTGAGGCAGGGTCTTATAATTCACCCCTCCACTTT. Translating gives CASSEAGSYNSPLHF.

This clone appeared a few times. This chain links TRBV27 with TRBJ2-1; D not resolved. This CDR3 contains 15 residues. In germline, CDR1 is MNHEY, CDR2 SMNVEV (reference sequence). The V and J ends lost 5 bases and 7 bases respectively, with 18 bases between them. Here the CDR3 DNA reads TGTGCCAGCAGTCCCTCGCTAGGATCCAGAAATGAGCAGTTCTTC. Protein: CASSPSLGSRNEQFF.

There are many counts of this clone. The chain joins TRBV27 to TRBJ2-7, with 8 bases matching TRBD2. The CDR3 spans 18 residues. Losses at the gene ends were 0 bases for V and 1 base for J; bases not matched to a gene: 11. Germline loops: CDR1 MNHEY, CDR2 SMNVEV (reference sequence). CDR3 sequence (DNA): TGTGCCAGCAGTTTATCGGGGGTAGGGCGGGGGGATTCCTACGAGCAGTACTTC. This gives the protein CASSLSGVGRGDSYEQYF.

Remarks on this clone: Its ends do not fully match the called genes, so a read error is possible. This chain connects TRBV27 to TRBJ2-1; 8 bases agree with TRBD2. Germline V lookup: CDR1 MNHEY, CDR2 SMNVEV (reference sequence). The CDR3 extends over 16 amino acids. This CDR3 reads CASSLSGTSGYNEQFF. DNA of the CDR3: TGTGCCAGCAGTCTATCCGGGACTAGTGGGTACAATGAGCAGTTCTTC.

The V and J genes are TRBV13 and TRBJ2-3; D unresolved. The CDR3 has 13 residues. Trimming shortened V by 8 bases and J by 5 bases, and 14 bases separated the two germline ends. Germline V gene lookup returns CDR1 PRHDT and CDR2 FYEKMQ (reference sequence). CDR3 loop: CASAPRRGDTQYF. The DNA for the CDR3 is TGTGCCAGCGCCCCTCGCCGAGGAGATACGCAGTATTTT.

The chain uses TRBV19 and TRBJ2-7, with 7 bases aligning to TRBD2. This CDR3 has 14 amino acids. Trimming cost V 6 bases and J 2 bases; bases outside gene matches: 7. Germline values: CDR1 LNHDA, CDR2 SQIVND (reference sequence). CDR3 nucleotides: TGTGCCAGTAGCGCGGTAAGCGGGACCTACGAGCAGTACTTC. This translates into CASSAVSGTYEQYF.

V and J are TRBV5-1 and TRBJ1-1; 9 bases are a match to TRBD1. The CDR3 has 14 amino acids. Germline loops: CDR1 SGHRS, CDR2 YFSETQ. The V and J ends lost 0 bases and 4 bases, in that order; junction bases with no gene match: 1. The CDR3 DNA is TGCGCCAGCAGCTTGGGACAGGGGGGCACTGAAGCTTTCTTT. Translating it yields CASSLGQGGTEAFF.

The chain carries TRBV7-6 and TRBJ2-1; 9 bases are a match to TRBD1. Germline-derived CDR1 and CDR2 are SGHVS and FNYEAQ. This CDR3 contains 18 residues. V lost 0 bases to trimming and J lost 6 bases; unmatched junction nucleotides: 12. CDR3: CASSLAQRGQGLGNEQFF. In DNA, the CDR3 is TGTGCCAGCAGCTTAGCGCAACGGGGACAGGGATTGGGCAATGAGCAGTTCTTC. Drawing the rest from reference TRBV7-6 and TRBJ2-1, the complete variable domain is GAGVSQSPRYKVTKRGQDVALRCDPISGHVSLYWYRQALGQGPEFLTYFNYEAQQDKSGLPNDRFSAERPEGSISTLTIQRTEQRDSAMYRCASSLAQRGQGLGNEQFFGPGTRLTVL.

The rearrangement links TRBV19 to TRBJ2-5; 9 bases agree with TRBD2. Germline assignment: CDR1 LNHDA and CDR2 SQIVND (reference sequence). CDR3 length equals 16 residues. The junction had 9 bases not matched to a gene; V was cut back by 5 bases and J by 2 bases. CDR3 DNA sequence: TGTGCCAGTAGTTCAAGCGGGAGGAGGGGGCAAGAGACCCAGTACTTC. Translating it yields CASSSSGRRGQETQYF.

In this sample, this clone turned up once. V and J are TRBV15 and TRBJ2-5, with 7 bases fitting TRBD2. V lost 8 bases to trimming and J lost 1 base; unmatched junction nucleotides: 1. The germline CDR1 and CDR2 sequences are LNHNV and YYDKDF (reference sequence). This CDR3 comprises 12 residues. This CDR3 reads CATWGGQETQYF. The CDR3 bases are TGTGCCACCTGGGGGGGCCAAGAGACCCAGTACTTC.

The chain uses TRBV7-2 and TRBJ2-3; 9 bases map to TRBD2. The CDR3 contains 15 residues. CDR1 is SGHTA and CDR2 is FQGNSA in the germline V gene. Germline trimming cut 5 bases from V and 1 base from J; bases unmatched to any gene: 4. The CDR3 sequence is CASSLRLAGTDTQYF. The CDR3 DNA reads TGTGCCAGCAGCCTTCGACTAGCGGGCACAGATACGCAGTATTTT.

The gene calls are TRBV3-1 (or the pseudogene TRBV3-2) and TRBJ1-4; TRBD1 matches 7 bases. CDR1 is LGHDT and CDR2 is YNNKEL in the germline V gene (reference sequence). The CDR3 is 16 amino acids. The J segment lost 0 bases and the V segment lost 3 bases, leaving 4 bases of the junction unmatched. The CDR3 loop is CASSHNTGATNEKLFF. The DNA for the CDR3 is TGTGCCAGCAGCCACAACACAGGGGCAACTAATGAAAAACTGTTTTTT.

The chain is built from TRBV6-5 and TRBJ2-2, with TRBD1 matching over 9 bases. CDR1 MNHEY and CDR2 SVGAGI come from the germline V gene. CDR3 size: 14 residues. J was trimmed by 6 bases and V by 7 bases; bases with no gene match: 6. CDR3 sequence: CASTGTGRPGELFF. CDR3 sequence (DNA): TGTGCCAGCACTGGGACAGGGCGTCCCGGGGAGCTGTTTTTT.

V is TRBV24-1 and J is TRBJ2-7, with 8 bases matching TRBD1. Germline CDR1 KGHDR, CDR2 SFDVKD. CDR3 length: 15 residues. V gave up 5 bases and J gave up 0 bases; unmatched junction bases: 5. Here the CDR3 reads CATSATGGNSYEQYF. The DNA of the CDR3 is TGTGCCACCAGTGCAACAGGGGGGAACTCCTACGAGCAGTACTTC.

Written as DNA, the CDR3 is TGTGCCAGCAGTTTTGAGAGCTCCTACAATGAGCAGTTCTTC. Its protein is CASSFESSYNEQFF. The chain has TRBV25-1 and TRBJ2-1; D remains unclear. Germline-derived CDR1 and CDR2 are MGHDK and SYGVNS. The CDR3 totals 14 residues. Trimming took off 5 bases at V and 0 bases at J, with 8 bases between the two ends. The variable domain in full, with the rest retrieved from reference TRBV25-1 and TRBJ2-1, is EADIYQTPRYLVIGTGKKITLECSQTMGHDKMYWYQQDPGMELHLIHYSYGVNSTEKGDLSSESTVSRIRTEHFPLTLESARPSHTSQYLCASSFESSYNEQFFGPGTRLTVL.

The V call is TRBV2, the J call TRBJ2-1; 9 bases fit TRBD2. The CDR3 sequence is 15 residues long. V shed 6 bases, J shed 5 bases, and the junction held 8 bases outside the gene matches. Germline V gene data show CDR1 as SNHLY and CDR2 as FYNNEI. The CDR3 nucleotides read TGTGCCAGCAGCGTTGGGCTAGCGGGGAACAATGAGCAGTTCTTC. Translated, it gives CASSVGLAGNNEQFF.

The V gene is TRBV6-5, the J gene TRBJ1-3, with 9 bases lining up with TRBD1. The CDR3 runs 14 residues. Germline trimming cut 6 bases from V and 6 bases from J; bases unmatched to any gene: 6. Germline V lookup: CDR1 MNHEY, CDR2 SVGAGI. CDR3 sequence (DNA): TGTGCCAGCAGACAGGGACAGGGTAAAAACACCATATATTTT. Translated: CASRQGQGKNTIYF.

The rearrangement links TRBV2 to TRBJ1-2, with D tentatively TRBD1 (5 bases). The CDR3 is made up of 11 amino acids. The ends were cut back, 3 bases at V and 7 bases at J, with 6 bases in the middle. Per the germline V gene, CDR1 is SNHLY and CDR2 is FYNNEI. The CDR3 sequence: CASSDRVGYTF. The CDR3 DNA reads as TGTGCCAGCAGTGACAGGGTTGGCTACACCTTC.

V is TRBV5-6 and J is TRBJ2-5; TRBD2 matches 11 bases. Germline CDR1 reads SGHDT; CDR2 reads YYEEEE. V trimming: 3 bases; J trimming: 1 base; junction bases outside the gene matches: 5. This CDR3 contains 16 residues. CDR3 residues: CASSSSGRPLQETQYF. For the CDR3, the DNA is TGTGCCAGCAGCTCTAGCGGGAGGCCCCTCCAAGAGACCCAGTACTTC.